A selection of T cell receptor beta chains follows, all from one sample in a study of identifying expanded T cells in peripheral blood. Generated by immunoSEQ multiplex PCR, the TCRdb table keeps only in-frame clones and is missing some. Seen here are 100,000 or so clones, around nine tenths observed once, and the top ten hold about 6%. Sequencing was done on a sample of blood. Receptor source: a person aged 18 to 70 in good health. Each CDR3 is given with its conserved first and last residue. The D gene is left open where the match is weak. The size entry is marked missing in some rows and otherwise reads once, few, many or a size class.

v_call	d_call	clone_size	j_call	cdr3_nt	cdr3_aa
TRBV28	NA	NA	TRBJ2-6	TGTGCCAGCAAAGCACTCCGCTCTGGGGCCAACGTCCTGACTTTC	CASKALRSGANVLTF
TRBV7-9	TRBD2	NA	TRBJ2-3	TGTGCCAGCAGCCCGGGACTAGCGGGAGGAGGTAGCACAGATACGCAGTATTTT	CASSPGLAGGGSTDTQYF
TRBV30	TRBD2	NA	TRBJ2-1	TGTGCCTGGAGTACTAGCGGGAGACAGGATGAGCAGTTCTTC	CAWSTSGRQDEQFF
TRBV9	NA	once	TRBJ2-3	TGTGCCAGCAGCCCGTACGCGGATACGCAGTATTTT	CASSPYADTQYF
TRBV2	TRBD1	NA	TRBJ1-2	TGTGCCAGCAGTGACAGGGGGAACTATGGCTACACCTTC	CASSDRGNYGYTF
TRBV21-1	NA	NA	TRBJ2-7	TGTGCCAGCAGCAAAAATCCAACCTACTCCCGGGGGGGGACCTACGAGCAGTACTTC	CASSKNPTYSRGGTYEQYF
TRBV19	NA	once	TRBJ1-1	TGTGCCAGTAAGAGGTCAGGCCACACTGAAGCTTTCTTT	CASKRSGHTEAFF
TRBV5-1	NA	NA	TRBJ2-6	TGCGCCAGCAGCTTTGTCACCACTGGGGCCAACGTCCTGACTTTC	CASSFVTTGANVLTF
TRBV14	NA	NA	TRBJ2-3	TGTGCCAGCAGCCAAGGGCCAGGTATAGGCGCAGATACGCAGTATTTT	CASSQGPGIGADTQYF
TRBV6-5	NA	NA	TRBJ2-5	TGTGCCAGCAGTTACTACGGCGGGGTACAAGAGACCCAGTACTTC	CASSYYGGVQETQYF
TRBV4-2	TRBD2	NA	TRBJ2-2	TGTGCCAGCAGCCACCTCAGCGGGAGGAACACCGGGGAGCTGTTTTTT	CASSHLSGRNTGELFF
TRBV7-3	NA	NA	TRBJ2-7	TGTGCCAGCAGCCCTAAGGGGACCCCCTACGAGCAGTACTTC	CASSPKGTPYEQYF
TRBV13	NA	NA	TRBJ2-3	TGTGCCAGCAGCTTCCCCACCGAGGGAGCAGATACGCAGTATTTT	CASSFPTEGADTQYF
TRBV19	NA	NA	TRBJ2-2	TGTGCCAGTAGTATAGTAAACACCGGGGAGCTGTTTTTT	CASSIVNTGELFF
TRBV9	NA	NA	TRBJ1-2	TGTGCCAGCAGCGTAGTGGCAGGTGGCTACACCTTC	CASSVVAGGYTF
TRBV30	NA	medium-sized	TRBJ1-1	TGTGCCTGGAGTGTGAGTCATGACACTGAAGCTTTCTTT	CAWSVSHDTEAFF
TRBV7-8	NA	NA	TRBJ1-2	TGTGCCAGCAGCTTAGACCTGTCCCTCTATGGCTACACCTTC	CASSLDLSLYGYTF
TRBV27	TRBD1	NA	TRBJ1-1	TGTGCCAGCAGTTTATTAGGGACAGGGGGAGGCACTGAAGCTTTCTTT	CASSLLGTGGGTEAFF
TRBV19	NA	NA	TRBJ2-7	TGTGCCAGTAGTATCGCGCAGGGGTCCTACGAGCAGTACTTC	CASSIAQGSYEQYF
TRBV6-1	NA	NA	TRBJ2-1	TGTGCCAGCACTAGGGGACGGACCTACAATGAGCAGTTCTTC	CASTRGRTYNEQFF
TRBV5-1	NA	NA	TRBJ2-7	TGCGCCAGCAGCCCACAGGGCTACGAGCAGTACTTC	CASSPQGYEQYF
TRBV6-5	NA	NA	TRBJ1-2	TGTGCCAGCCTCCGGGTGGGAGTCGGTGGCTACACCTTC	CASLRVGVGGYTF
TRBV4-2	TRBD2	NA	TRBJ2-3	TGTGCCAGCAGCCAAGGACTAGCAACAGATACGCAGTATTTT	CASSQGLATDTQYF
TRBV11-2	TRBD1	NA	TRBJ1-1	TGTGCCAGCAGCAGGGGACAGCCAGGGAACACTGAAGCTTTCTTT	CASSRGQPGNTEAFF
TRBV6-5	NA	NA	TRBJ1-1	TGTGCCAGCAGTTCCCCGGGTGGGATTCGTAAAACTGAAGCTTTCTTT	CASSSPGGIRKTEAFF